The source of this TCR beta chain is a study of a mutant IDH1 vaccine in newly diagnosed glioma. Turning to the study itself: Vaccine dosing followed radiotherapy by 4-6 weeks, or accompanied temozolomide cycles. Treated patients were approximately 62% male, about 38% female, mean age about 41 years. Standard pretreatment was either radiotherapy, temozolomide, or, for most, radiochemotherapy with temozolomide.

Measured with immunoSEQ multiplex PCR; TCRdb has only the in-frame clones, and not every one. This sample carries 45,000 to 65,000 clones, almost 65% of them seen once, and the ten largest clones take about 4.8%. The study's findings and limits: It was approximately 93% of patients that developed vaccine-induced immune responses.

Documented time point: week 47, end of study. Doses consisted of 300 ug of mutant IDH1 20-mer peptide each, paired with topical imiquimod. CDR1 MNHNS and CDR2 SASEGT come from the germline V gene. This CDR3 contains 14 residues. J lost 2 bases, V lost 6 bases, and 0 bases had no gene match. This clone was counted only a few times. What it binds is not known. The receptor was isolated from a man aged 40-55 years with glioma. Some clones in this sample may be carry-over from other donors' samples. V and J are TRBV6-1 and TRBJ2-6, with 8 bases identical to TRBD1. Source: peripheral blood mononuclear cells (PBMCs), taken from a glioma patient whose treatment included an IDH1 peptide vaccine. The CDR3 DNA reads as TGTGCCAGCAGGGACAGGGCTGGGGCCAACGTCCTGACTTTC. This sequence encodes CASRDRAGANVLTF.